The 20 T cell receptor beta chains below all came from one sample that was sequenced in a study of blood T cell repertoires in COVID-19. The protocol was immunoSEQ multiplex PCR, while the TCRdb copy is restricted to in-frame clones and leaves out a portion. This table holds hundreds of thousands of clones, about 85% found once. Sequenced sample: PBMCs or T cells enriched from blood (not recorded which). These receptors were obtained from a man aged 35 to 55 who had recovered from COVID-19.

The CDR3 loop reads CASRRDSEYTEAFF. The CDR3 nucleotides read TGTGCCAGCAGGCGTGACTCTGAGTACACTGAAGCTTTCTTT. The chain couples TRBV7-9 to TRBJ1-1; D unclear. Germline CDR1 SEHNR, CDR2 FQNEAQ (reference sequence). The CDR3 extends over 14 amino acids. V was cut by 6 bases and J by 3 bases, with 14 bases left in between.

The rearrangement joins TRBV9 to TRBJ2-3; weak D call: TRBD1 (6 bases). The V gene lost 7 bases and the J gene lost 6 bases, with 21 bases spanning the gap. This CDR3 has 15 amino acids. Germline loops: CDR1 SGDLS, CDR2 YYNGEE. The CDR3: CASGPRGSAPDTQYF. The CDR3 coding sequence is TGTGCCAGCGGCCCTAGGGGGAGTGCCCCTGATACGCAGTATTTT.

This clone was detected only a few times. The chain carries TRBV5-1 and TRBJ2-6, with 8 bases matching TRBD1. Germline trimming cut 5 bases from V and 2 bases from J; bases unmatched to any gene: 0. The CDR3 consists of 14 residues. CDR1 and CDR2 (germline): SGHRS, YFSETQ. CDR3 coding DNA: TGCGCCAGCAGGGACAGGGCTGGGGCCAACGTCCTGACTTTC. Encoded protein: CASRDRAGANVLTF.

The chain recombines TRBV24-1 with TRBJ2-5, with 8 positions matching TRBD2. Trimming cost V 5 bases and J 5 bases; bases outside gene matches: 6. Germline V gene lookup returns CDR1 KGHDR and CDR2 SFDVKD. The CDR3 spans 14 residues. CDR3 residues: CATSGPGGVETQYF. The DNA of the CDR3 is TGTGCCACCAGTGGTCCGGGGGGGGTTGAGACCCAGTACTTC.

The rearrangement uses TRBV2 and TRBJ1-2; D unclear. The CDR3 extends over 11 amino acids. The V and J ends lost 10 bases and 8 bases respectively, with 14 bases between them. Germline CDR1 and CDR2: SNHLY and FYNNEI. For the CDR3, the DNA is TGTGCCACCCTAAAGGAGCAGGGCTACACCTTC. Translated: CATLKEQGYTF.

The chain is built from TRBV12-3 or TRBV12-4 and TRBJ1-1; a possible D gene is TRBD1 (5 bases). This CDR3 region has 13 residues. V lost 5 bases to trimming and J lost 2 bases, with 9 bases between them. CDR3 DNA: TGTGCCAGCAGTGTGACAGCAAACACTGAAGCTTTCTTT. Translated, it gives CASSVTANTEAFF.

Here the CDR3 reads CASSLGPRHPYF. CDR3 in DNA: TGTGCCAGCAGCTTAGGACCGAGACATCCGTATTTT. V usage is TRBV7-9 and J usage is TRBJ2-3; the D is unclear. This CDR3 spans 12 amino acids. Trimming removed 1 base at V and 14 bases at J, with 13 bases between. In germline, CDR1 is SEHNR, CDR2 FQNEAQ (reference sequence). Full variable domain (remainder filled in from reference TRBV7-9 and TRBJ2-3): DTGVSQNPRHKITKRGQNVTFRCDPISEHNRLYWYRQTLGQGPEFLTYFQNEAQLEKSRLLSDRFSAERPKGSFSTLEIQRTEQGDSAMYLCASSLGPRHPYFGPGTRLTVL.

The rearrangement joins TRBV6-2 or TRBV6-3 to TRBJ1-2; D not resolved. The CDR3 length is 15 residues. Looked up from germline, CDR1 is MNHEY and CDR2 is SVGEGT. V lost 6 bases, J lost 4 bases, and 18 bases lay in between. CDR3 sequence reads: CASSTPDTAGYGYTF. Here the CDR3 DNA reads TGTGCCAGCAGCACTCCCGATACAGCCGGCTATGGCTACACCTTC.

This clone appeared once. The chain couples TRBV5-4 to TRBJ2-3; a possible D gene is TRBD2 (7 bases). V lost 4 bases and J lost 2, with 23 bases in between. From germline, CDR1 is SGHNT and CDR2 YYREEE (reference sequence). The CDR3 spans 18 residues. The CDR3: CASSPIRGAGVATDTQYF. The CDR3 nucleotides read TGTGCCAGCAGCCCAATTCGGGGGGCGGGAGTAGCCACAGATACGCAGTATTTT.

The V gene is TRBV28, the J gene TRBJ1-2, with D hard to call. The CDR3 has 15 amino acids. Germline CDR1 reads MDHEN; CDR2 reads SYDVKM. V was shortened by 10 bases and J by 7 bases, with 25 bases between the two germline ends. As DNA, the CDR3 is TGTGCCACTCTTTTAGACCTCGGTCGTCCAGGTGGCTACACCTTC. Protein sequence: CATLLDLGRPGGYTF.

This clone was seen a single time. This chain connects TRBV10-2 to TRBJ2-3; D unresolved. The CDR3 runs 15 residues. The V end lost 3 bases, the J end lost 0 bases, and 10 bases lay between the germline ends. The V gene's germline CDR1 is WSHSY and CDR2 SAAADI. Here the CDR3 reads CASSERLLSTDTQYF. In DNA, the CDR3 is TGCGCCAGCAGTGAACGACTTCTTAGCACAGATACGCAGTATTTT.

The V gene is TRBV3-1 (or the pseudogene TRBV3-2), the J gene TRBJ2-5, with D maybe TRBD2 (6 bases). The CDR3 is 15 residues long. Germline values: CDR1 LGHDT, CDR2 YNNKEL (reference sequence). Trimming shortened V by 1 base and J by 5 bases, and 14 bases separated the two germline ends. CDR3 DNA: TGTGCCAGCAGCCAAGCGGGGGAAATTACGGAGACCCAGTACTTC. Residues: CASSQAGEITETQYF.

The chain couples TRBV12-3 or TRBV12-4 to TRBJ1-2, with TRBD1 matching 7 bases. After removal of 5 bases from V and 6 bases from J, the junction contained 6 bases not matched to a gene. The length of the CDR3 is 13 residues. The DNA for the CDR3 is TGTGCCAGCAGTCCGACAGGGAGGCATGGCTACACCTTC. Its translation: CASSPTGRHGYTF.

CDR3 loop: CASSAQDRGNEQFF. CDR3 in DNA: TGTGCCAGCAGCGCACAGGACAGGGGGAATGAGCAGTTCTTC. V usage is TRBV9 and J usage is TRBJ2-1; 10 bases map to TRBD1. V shed 3 bases, J shed 7 bases, and the junction held 4 bases outside the gene matches. The CDR3 extends over 14 amino acids. Germline loops: CDR1 SGDLS, CDR2 YYNGEE.

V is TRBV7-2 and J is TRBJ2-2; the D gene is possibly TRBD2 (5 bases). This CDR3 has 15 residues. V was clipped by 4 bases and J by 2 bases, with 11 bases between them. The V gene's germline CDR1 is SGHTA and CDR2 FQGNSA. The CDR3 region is CASSSGLINTGELFF. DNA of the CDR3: TGTGCCAGCAGCTCCGGACTTATTAACACCGGGGAGCTGTTTTTT.

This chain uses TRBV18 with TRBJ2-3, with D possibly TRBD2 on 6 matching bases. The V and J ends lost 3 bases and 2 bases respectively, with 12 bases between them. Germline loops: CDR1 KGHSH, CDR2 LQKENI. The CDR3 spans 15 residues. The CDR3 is CASSPLALTTDTQYF. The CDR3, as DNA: TGTGCCAGCTCACCTCTAGCGCTTACCACAGATACGCAGTATTTT. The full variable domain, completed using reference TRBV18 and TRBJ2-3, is NAGVMQNPRHLVRRRGQEARLRCSPMKGHSHVYWYRQLPEEGLKFMVYLQKENIIDESGMPKERFSAEFPKEGPSILRIQQVVRGDSAAYFCASSPLALTTDTQYFGPGTRLTVL.

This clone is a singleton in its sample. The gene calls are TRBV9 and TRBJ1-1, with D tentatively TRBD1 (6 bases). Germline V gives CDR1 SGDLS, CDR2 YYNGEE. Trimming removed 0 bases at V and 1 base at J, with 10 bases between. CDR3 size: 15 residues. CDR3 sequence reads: CASSVGGQKNTEAFF. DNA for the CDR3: TGTGCCAGCAGCGTAGGGGGACAAAAGAACACTGAAGCTTTCTTT.

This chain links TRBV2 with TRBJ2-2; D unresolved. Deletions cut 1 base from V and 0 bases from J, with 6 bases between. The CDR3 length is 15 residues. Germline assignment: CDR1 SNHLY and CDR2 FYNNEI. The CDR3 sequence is CASSEVATNTGELFF. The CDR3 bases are TGTGCCAGCAGTGAAGTAGCAACGAACACCGGGGAGCTGTTTTTT.

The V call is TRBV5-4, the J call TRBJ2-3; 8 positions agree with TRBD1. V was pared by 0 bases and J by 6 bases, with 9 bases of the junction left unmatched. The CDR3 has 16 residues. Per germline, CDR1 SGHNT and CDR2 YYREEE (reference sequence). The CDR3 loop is CASSLEADRGLDTQYF. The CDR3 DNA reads TGTGCCAGCAGCTTGGAGGCCGACAGGGGTTTGGATACGCAGTATTTT.

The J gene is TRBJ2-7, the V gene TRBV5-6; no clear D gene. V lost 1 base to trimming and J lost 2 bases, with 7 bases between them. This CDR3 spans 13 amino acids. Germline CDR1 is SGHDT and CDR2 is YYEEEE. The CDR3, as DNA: TGTGCCAGCAGCTTGCAGAAAGCCTACGAGCAGTACTTC. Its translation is CASSLQKAYEQYF.